This T cell receptor beta chain emerged from a study of cytomegalovirus exposure and HLA in healthy donors. PCR used 60 Vbeta primers and 13 Jbeta primers. Generated by immunoSEQ multiplex PCR, the TCRdb table keeps only in-frame clones and is missing some. The sample holds about 180,000 clones, roughly 85% seen once. Source material: PBMCs. The clonotype was recovered from a man aged 35-49 years in good health and CMV-seropositive.

CDR3 DNA sequence: TGCGCCAGCAGCTTGAGCGGGAGCCTGAACACCGGGGAGCTGTTTTTT. This encodes CASSLSGSLNTGELFF. The chain uses TRBV5-1 and TRBJ2-2; 8 bases align to TRBD2. Trimming at V came to 1 base and at J to 1 base, leaving 3 bases not matched to a gene. The CDR3 runs to 16 residues. CDR1 SGHRS and CDR2 YFSETQ come from the germline V gene.